This T cell receptor (beta chain) is from a study of neoadjuvant nivolumab and ipilimumab in lung cancer. Clones were read by immunoSEQ multiplex PCR, and TCRdb kept only the in-frame ones, dropping some. The data contain around 2,000 clones, approximately 88% of them singletons. V dropped 0 bases and J dropped 0 bases, with 7 bases sitting between them. The length of the CDR3 is 14 residues. The germline V gene has CDR1 SGHRS and CDR2 YFSETQ. This chain uses TRBV5-1 with TRBJ2-7, with D possibly called TRBD1 or TRBD2 (5 bases each). This specimen was adjacent normal lung tissue, taken after neoadjuvant nivolumab, alone or with ipilimumab, at or shortly before surgery. The receptor comes from an adult with non-small cell lung cancer. The CDR3, as DNA: TGCGCCAGCAGCTTGGCCGGGACCTCCTACGAGCAGTACTTC. Residues: CASSLAGTSYEQYF.